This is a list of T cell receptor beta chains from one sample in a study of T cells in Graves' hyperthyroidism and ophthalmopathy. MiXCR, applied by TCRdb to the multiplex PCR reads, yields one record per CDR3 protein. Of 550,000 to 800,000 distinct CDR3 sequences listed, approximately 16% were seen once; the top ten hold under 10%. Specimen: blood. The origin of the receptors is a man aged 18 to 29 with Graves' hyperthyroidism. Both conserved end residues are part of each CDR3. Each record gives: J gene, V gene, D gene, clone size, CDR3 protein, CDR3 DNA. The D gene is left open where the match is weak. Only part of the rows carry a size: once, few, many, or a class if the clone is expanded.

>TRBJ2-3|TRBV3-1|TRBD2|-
CASGGLAGTDTQYF
TGTGCCAGCGGGGGACTAGCGGGGACAGATACGCAGTATTTT
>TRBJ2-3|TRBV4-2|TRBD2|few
CASSPRLAGGRADTQYF
TGTGCCAGCAGTCCTCGACTAGCGGGAGGGCGGGCAGATACGCAGTATTTT
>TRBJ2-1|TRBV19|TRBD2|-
CASSFIAGGIYNEQFF
TGTGCCAGTAGCTTTATAGCGGGAGGGATCTACAATGAGCAGTTCTTC
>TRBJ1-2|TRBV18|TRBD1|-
CASSGTVVYGYTF
TGTGCCAGCTCGGGGACAGTCGTCTATGGCTACACCTTC
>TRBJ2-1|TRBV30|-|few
CAWSSASGAPPLDEQFF
TGTGCCTGGTCCTCCGCTTCCGGGGCCCCACCGTTGGATGAGCAGTTCTTC
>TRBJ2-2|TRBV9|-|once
CASSGYFSRPGELFF
TGTGCCAGCAGCGGATATTTCAGTAGGCCCGGGGAGCTGTTTTTT
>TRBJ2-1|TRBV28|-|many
CASSTQYEQFF
TGTGCCAGCAGCACCCAGTATGAGCAGTTCTTC
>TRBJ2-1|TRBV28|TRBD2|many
CASNLSGGGPSSYNEQFF
TGTGCCAGCAACCTATCGGGGGGGGGACCCAGCTCCTACAATGAGCAGTTCTTC
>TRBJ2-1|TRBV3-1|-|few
CASSQDRVAKSFNEQFF
TGTGCCAGCAGCCAAGATCGAGTAGCGAAGTCCTTCAATGAGCAGTTCTTC
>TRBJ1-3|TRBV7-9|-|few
CASSPSAGLSSGNTIYF
TGTGCCAGCAGCCCCAGTGCAGGGCTGAGCTCTGGAAACACCATATATTTT
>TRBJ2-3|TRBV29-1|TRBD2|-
CSVDIAGASTDTQYF
TGCAGCGTTGATATAGCGGGAGCTAGCACAGATACGCAGTATTTT
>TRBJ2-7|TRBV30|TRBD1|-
CAWRADRGQYEQYF
TGTGCCTGGAGAGCCGACAGGGGGCAATACGAGCAGTACTTC
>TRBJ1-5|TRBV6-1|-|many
CASTWPNQPQHF
TGTGCCAGCACCTGGCCGAATCAGCCCCAGCATTTT
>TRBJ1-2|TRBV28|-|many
CASSLWQGTGYTF
TGTGCCAGCAGTTTATGGCAGGGGACTGGCTACACCTTC
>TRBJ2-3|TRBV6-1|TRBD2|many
CASSPTASGRTDTQYF
TGTGCCAGCAGTCCGACCGCTAGCGGGAGAACAGATACGCAGTATTTT
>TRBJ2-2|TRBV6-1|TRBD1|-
CASSVGTGATGELFF
TGTGCCAGCAGTGTGGGGACAGGGGCCACCGGGGAGCTGTTTTTT
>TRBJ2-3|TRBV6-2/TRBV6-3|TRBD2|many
CASSWNGRAVDTQYF
TGTGCCAGCAGTTGGAACGGGAGGGCGGTAGATACGCAGTATTTT
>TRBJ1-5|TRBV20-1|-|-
CSATPRDRRNQPQHF
TGCAGTGCTACCCCCCGAGACAGGAGAAATCAGCCCCAGCATTTT
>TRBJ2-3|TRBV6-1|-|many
CASSDWAERPDTQYF
TGTGCCAGCAGTGATTGGGCAGAACGACCAGATACGCAGTATTTT
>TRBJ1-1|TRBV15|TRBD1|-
CATSRGERIGRGTEAFF
TGTGCCACCAGCAGAGGTGAGAGGATAGGCAGGGGGACTGAAGCTTTCTTT
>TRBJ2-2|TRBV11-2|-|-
CASSLGLSYTGELFF
TGTGCCAGCAGCTTAGGGCTATCTTACACCGGGGAGCTGTTTTTT
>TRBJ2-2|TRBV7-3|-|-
CASSATYGAGELFF
TGTGCCAGCAGCGCGACTTACGGGGCCGGGGAGCTGTTTTTT
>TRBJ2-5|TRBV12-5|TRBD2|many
CEAGLGREGQETQYF
TGTGAAGCGGGGCTCGGCCGGGAGGGACAAGAGACCCAGTACTTC
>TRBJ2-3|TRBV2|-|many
CASSERRLVHTQYF
TGTGCCAGCAGTGAGCGAAGACTAGTCCATACGCAGTATTTT
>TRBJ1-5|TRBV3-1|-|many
CASSQGATVRGPQHF
TGTGCCAGCAGCCAAGGTGCGACAGTACGAGGGCCCCAGCATTTT
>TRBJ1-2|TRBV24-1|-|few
CATSEWKGTAYGYTF
TGTGCCACCAGTGAATGGAAAGGGACGGCTTATGGCTACACCTTC
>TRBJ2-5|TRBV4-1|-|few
CASSQRDFQETQYF
TGCGCCAGCAGTCAGAGGGACTTCCAAGAGACCCAGTACTTC
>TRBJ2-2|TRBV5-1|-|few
CASSLESTGELFF
TGCGCCAGCAGCTTGGAGAGCACCGGGGAGCTGTTTTTT
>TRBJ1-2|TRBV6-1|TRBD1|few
CASSPGQGSGYGYTF
TGTGCCAGCAGCCCAGGACAGGGGTCTGGCTATGGCTACACCTTC
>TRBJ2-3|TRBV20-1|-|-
CPRLAHGDTQYF
TGCCCCCGGTTAGCACACGGCGATACGCAGTATTTT
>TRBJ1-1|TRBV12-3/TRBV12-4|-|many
CASSFGGNTEAFF
TGTGCCAGCAGTTTCGGAGGGAACACTGAAGCTTTCTTT
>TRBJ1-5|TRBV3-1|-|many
CASSQVGGTNGNQPQHF
TGTGCCAGCAGCCAAGTCGGCGGGACAAACGGCAATCAGCCCCAGCATTTT
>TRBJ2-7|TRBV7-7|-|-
CAVADGISYEQYF
TGTGCAGTGGCCGACGGGATCTCCTACGAGCAGTACTTC
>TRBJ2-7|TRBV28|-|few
CASTSGTIYEQYF
TGTGCCAGCACCTCCGGGACCATCTACGAGCAGTACTTC
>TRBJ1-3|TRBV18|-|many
CASSPRDGRNTIYF
TGTGCCAGCTCACCCCGGGACGGAAGAAACACCATATATTTT
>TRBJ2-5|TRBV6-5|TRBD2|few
CASSYSQLAEQETQYF
TGTGCCAGCAGTTACTCACAACTAGCGGAGCAAGAGACCCAGTACTTC
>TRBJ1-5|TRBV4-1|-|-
CASSDSTSNQPQHF
TGCGCCAGCAGCGACAGTACTAGCAATCAGCCCCAGCATTTT
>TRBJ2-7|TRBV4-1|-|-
CASSHRAPGSYEQYF
TGCGCCAGCAGCCACCGGGCTCCGGGCTCCTACGAGCAGTACTTC
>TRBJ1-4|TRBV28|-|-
CASSSRRVTTNEKPFF
TGTGCCAGCAGTTCACGGAGGGTAACAACTAATGAAAAACCGTTTTTT
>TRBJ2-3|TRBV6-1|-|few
CASSDYGVSTDTQYF
TGTGCCAGCAGTGATTATGGGGTCAGCACAGATACGCAGTATTTT
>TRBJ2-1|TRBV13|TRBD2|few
CASSLRGLAGGPHEQFF
TGTGCCAGCAGCTTACGGGGACTAGCGGGAGGGCCCCATGAGCAGTTCTTC
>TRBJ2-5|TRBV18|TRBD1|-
CASSPAQGAGETQYF
TGTGCCAGCTCACCTGCTCAGGGGGCGGGAGAGACCCAGTACTTC
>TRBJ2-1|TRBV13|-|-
CASSLGLTRNEQFF
TGTGCCAGCAGCTTAGGCCTTACTCGGAATGAGCAGTTCTTC
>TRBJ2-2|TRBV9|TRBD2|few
CASSVTSGPGELFF
TGTGCCAGCAGCGTAACTAGCGGGCCGGGGGAGCTGTTTTTT
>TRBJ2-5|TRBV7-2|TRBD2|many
CASSDSTSGKETQYF
TGTGCCAGCAGCGACTCGACTAGCGGTAAAGAGACCCAGTACTTC
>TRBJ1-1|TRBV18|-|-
CASSPWRENTEAFF
TGTGCCAGCTCACCATGGAGGGAGAACACTGAAGCTTTCTTT
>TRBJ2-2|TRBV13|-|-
CASSLEQIGKTGELFF
TGTGCCAGCAGCCTGGAACAAATTGGGAAGACCGGGGAGCTGTTTTTT
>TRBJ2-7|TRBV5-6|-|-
CASSLAPVAGYEQYF
TGTGCCAGCAGCTTGGCCCCTGTGGCAGGCTACGAGCAGTACTTC
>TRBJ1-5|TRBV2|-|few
CASSEAWRNQPQHF
TGTGCCAGCAGTGAAGCATGGAGAAATCAGCCCCAGCATTTT
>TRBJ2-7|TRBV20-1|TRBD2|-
CSAPNGLAYHEQYF
TGCAGTGCCCCTAACGGACTAGCGTACCACGAGCAGTACTTC
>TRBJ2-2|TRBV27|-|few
CASSGTQNTGELFF
TGTGCCAGCAGTGGGACTCAAAACACCGGGGAGCTGTTTTTT
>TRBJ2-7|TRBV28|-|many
CASSYPTLGEARYEQYF
TGTGCCAGCAGTTACCCTACCCTGGGGGAAGCACGTTACGAGCAGTACTTC
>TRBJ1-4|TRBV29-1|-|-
CSVRGPGGEKLFF
TGCAGCGTGAGGGGTCCGGGAGGCGAAAAACTGTTTTTT
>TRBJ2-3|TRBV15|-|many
CATKKAGGTDTQYF
TGTGCCACCAAAAAGGCGGGCGGCACAGATACGCAGTATTTT
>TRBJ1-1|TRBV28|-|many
CASSFGPVDEAFF
TGTGCCAGCAGTTTTGGGCCAGTTGATGAAGCTTTCTTT
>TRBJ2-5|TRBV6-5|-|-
CASSYPGLGGHQETQYF
TGTGCCAGCAGTTACCCCGGACTAGGGGGACACCAAGAGACCCAGTACTTC
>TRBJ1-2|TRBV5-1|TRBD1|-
CASSLGGTGAGYTF
TGCGCCAGCAGCTTGGGCGGGACAGGGGCTGGCTACACCTTC